A selection of T cell receptor beta chains follows, all from one sample in a study of radiation and T cells in renal cell carcinoma. This table comes from immunoSEQ multiplex PCR, and its TCRdb copy is limited to in-frame clones, with some not included. This sample carries tens of thousands of clones, approximately 80% of them seen once, and the ten largest clones take 31%. Specimen: blood, collected from a patient whose treatment included radiotherapy and nephrectomy. Receptors were obtained from a woman in her seventies with renal cell carcinoma. CDR3s include the opening cysteine and the closing phenylalanine or tryptophan. A D gene is named only where the DNA matches it firmly. For some rows the clone size is stated as once, few or many, or as a class when expanded; others skip it.

CDR3 protein	CDR3 DNA	J gene	clone size	V gene	D gene
CASSLWTGQEIYEQYF	TGTGCCAGCAGTTTATGGACGGGGCAGGAGATTTACGAGCAGTACTTC	TRBJ2-7	once	TRBV27	NA
CASSVDSPSYNEQFF	TGTGCCAGTAGTGTTGACTCTCCCTCCTACAATGAGCAGTTCTTC	TRBJ2-1	few	TRBV19	NA
CASSYSSDSRGYEQYF	TGTGCCAGCAGTTACTCTTCGGACTCGCGGGGTTACGAGCAGTACTTC	TRBJ2-7	NA	TRBV6-7	NA
CAISGLAGGTDTQYF	TGTGCCATCAGCGGACTAGCGGGAGGCACAGATACGCAGTATTTT	TRBJ2-3	NA	TRBV10-3	TRBD2
CASSLITGVADEQYF	TGTGCCAGCAGTTTAATTACAGGGGTAGCCGACGAGCAGTACTTC	TRBJ2-7	NA	TRBV27	TRBD1
CAISARGQETQYF	TGTGCCATCAGTGCGAGGGGCCAAGAGACCCAGTACTTC	TRBJ2-5	NA	TRBV10-3	NA
CSVEGADYGYTF	TGCAGCGTTGAGGGGGCAGACTATGGCTACACCTTC	TRBJ1-2	NA	TRBV29-1	NA
CASSLDGIGEQYF	TGTGCCAGCAGCTTGGATGGAATCGGCGAGCAGTACTTC	TRBJ2-7	NA	TRBV5-4	NA
CASRKDRGGHNEQFF	TGTGCCAGTAGGAAGGACAGGGGAGGGCACAATGAGCAGTTCTTC	TRBJ2-1	NA	TRBV19	TRBD1
CASSIAGSRGEKLFF	TGTGCCAGCAGCATCGCCGGGAGTAGAGGGGAAAAACTGTTTTTT	TRBJ1-4	NA	TRBV28	NA
CASSLQGNSGNTIYF	TGCGCCAGCAGCTTACAGGGAAACTCTGGAAACACCATATATTTT	TRBJ1-3	NA	TRBV5-1	NA
CASGSDRVNTEAFF	TGTGCCAGCGGGTCGGACAGGGTGAACACTGAAGCTTTCTTT	TRBJ1-1	NA	TRBV6-6	TRBD1
CASSLARGESPLHF	TGTGCCAGCAGCTTGGCCAGGGGGGAATCACCCCTCCACTTT	TRBJ1-6	NA	TRBV5-4	TRBD1
CASSLPTSGDTQYF	TGTGCCAGCAGCTTGCCAACTAGCGGGGATACGCAGTATTTT	TRBJ2-3	NA	TRBV5-8	TRBD2
CASTPTSGPYEQYF	TGTGCCAGTACCCCGACTAGCGGTCCCTACGAGCAGTACTTC	TRBJ2-7	NA	TRBV19	TRBD2
CASSSVQGPNSPLHF	TGTGCCAGCAGCTCCGTACAGGGACCTAATTCACCCCTCCACTTT	TRBJ1-6	NA	TRBV5-6	NA
CASSYFSGPLTYEQYF	TGTGCCAGCAGTTACTTTAGCGGGCCCCTTACCTACGAGCAGTACTTC	TRBJ2-7	NA	TRBV6-5	TRBD2
CASSPFRTGFAGSYGYTF	TGTGCCAGCAGCCCGTTCAGGACAGGGTTTGCCGGATCCTATGGCTACACCTTC	TRBJ1-2	NA	TRBV7-2	TRBD1
CASSFSTSVAYNEQFF	TGTGCCAGCAGCTTCTCAACTAGCGTTGCCTACAATGAGCAGTTCTTC	TRBJ2-1	NA	TRBV7-2	TRBD2
CASSQVFDLGETQYF	TGCGCCAGCAGCCAAGTATTCGATCTGGGGGAGACCCAGTACTTC	TRBJ2-5	NA	TRBV4-1	NA
CASSWEGGGTDTQYF	TGTGCCAGCAGCTGGGAAGGGGGAGGCACAGATACGCAGTATTTT	TRBJ2-3	NA	TRBV11-2	NA
CASSQEPGLAGGSELFF	TGTGCCAGCAGCCAAGAACCTGGTCTAGCGGGAGGGTCGGAGCTGTTTTTT	TRBJ2-2	NA	TRBV4-2	TRBD2
CASSRDREGYQPQHF	TGTGCCAGCAGCCGGGACAGGGAGGGGTATCAGCCCCAGCATTTT	TRBJ1-5	NA	TRBV2	TRBD1
CASSPPGGRGRINIQYF	TGTGCCAGCAGCCCCCCGGGGGGCAGGGGGAGGATAAACATTCAGTACTTC	TRBJ2-4	NA	TRBV5-6	NA
CASSLMTGTAGELFF	TGCGCCAGCAGTCTAATGACAGGTACCGCCGGGGAGCTGTTTTTT	TRBJ2-2	NA	TRBV4-1	NA
CASSGPTGTGGFEQYF	TGTGCCAGCAGCGGCCCGACCGGGACAGGGGGGTTCGAGCAGTACTTC	TRBJ2-7	once	TRBV7-9	TRBD1
CASSLRTGDKNIQYF	TGTGCCAGCAGCCTCCGGACAGGGGACAAAAACATTCAGTACTTC	TRBJ2-4	NA	TRBV14	TRBD1